Below are 13 T cell receptor beta chains sequenced from a single sample in a study of post-analysis software for immune sequencing data. Whole-study findings and limits: Comparison of patients with controls showed five TRBV segments more frequent in patients, TRBV5-6, TRBV5-1 and TRBV20-1 among them.

Their specific antigens are unknown. The library was made from cDNA and included unique molecular identifiers. TCRdb fed the PCR reads into MiXCR, producing one record per CDR3 protein. This sample has about 760,000 distinct CDR3 sequences, with about 27% found just once. Sequencing used blood. The receptors derive from a girl aged 10-17 years with multiple sclerosis.

This clonotype was seen once. The gene calls are TRBV7-2 and TRBJ1-1, with a possible D match to TRBD1 (5 bases). The CDR3 runs to 13 residues. The germline CDR1 and CDR2 sequences are SGHTA and FQGNSA. The V end lost 5 bases, the J end lost 3 bases, and 10 bases lay between the germline ends. This CDR3 reads CASSMRQYTEAFF. The CDR3 DNA is TGTGCCAGCAGCATGCGACAGTACACTGAAGCTTTCTTT.

This clonotype was detected a few times. V and J are TRBV7-9 and TRBJ1-1, with 8 bases lining up with TRBD1. J was trimmed by 4 bases and V by 2 bases; bases with no gene match: 3. In germline, CDR1 is SEHNR, CDR2 FQNEAQ (reference sequence). The length of the CDR3 is 14 residues. The CDR3 coding sequence is TGTGCCAGCAGCTTACAGGGGGCAGGCACTGAAGCTTTCTTT. This sequence encodes CASSLQGAGTEAFF.

In this sample, this clonotype turned up a few times. The CDR3 sequence: CASSTGDTDTQYF. CDR3 bases: TGTGCCAGCAGTACGGGGGATACAGATACGCAGTATTTT. The chain joins TRBV6-1 to TRBJ2-3, with TRBD2 as a possible D gene (6 bases). The ends were cut back, 5 bases at V and 3 bases at J, with 9 bases in the middle. The V gene's germline CDR1 is MNHNS and CDR2 SASEGT. The length of the CDR3 is 13 residues.

This clonotype was counted between two and nine times. V gene TRBV28 combines with J gene TRBJ2-7; possibly TRBD1 or TRBD2 for D (5 bases each). V lost 7 bases and J 5 bases, leaving 21 bases between the germline ends. Germline V gene sequence: CDR1 MDHEN, CDR2 SYDVKM. CDR3 length equals 15 residues. This CDR3 is CASTQWRSGRDEQYF. The DNA of the CDR3 is TGTGCCAGCACCCAATGGAGATCAGGGCGGGACGAGCAGTACTTC.

There are a few counts of this clonotype. The V gene is TRBV20-1, the J gene TRBJ1-1; D is undetermined. CDR3 length: 13 amino acids. Trimming took off 5 bases at V and 1 base at J, with 11 bases between the two ends. Germline V gene sequence: CDR1 DFQATT, CDR2 SNEGSKA (reference sequence). DNA for the CDR3: TGCAGTGCTCATATTTCCCCGAACACTGAAGCTTTCTTT. As protein: CSAHISPNTEAFF.

This clonotype turned up a few times. The chain is built from TRBV12-3 or TRBV12-4 and TRBJ1-2; no reliable D call. Trimming shortened V by 6 bases and J by 4 bases, and 15 bases separated the two germline ends. This CDR3 has 14 amino acids. CDR3 coding DNA: TGTGCCAGCAGCCCACTTACGGGTCTCTATGGCTACACCTTC. It encodes CASSPLTGLYGYTF.

In this sample, this clonotype turned up a few times. The V and J genes are TRBV29-1 and TRBJ1-4, with D possibly TRBD1 on 5 matching bases. The CDR3 consists of 14 residues. V lost 5 bases and J lost 4, with 14 bases in between. Per the germline V gene, CDR1 is SQVTM and CDR2 is ANQGSEA. Written as DNA, the CDR3 is TGCAGCGTTACCCCAGGAGGGGTTAATGAAAAACTGTTTTTT. Amino acid sequence: CSVTPGGVNEKLFF.

This clonotype occurred a few times. The V call is TRBV6-5, the J call TRBJ2-7; D may correspond to TRBD1 or TRBD2 (5 bases each). From germline, CDR1 is MNHEY and CDR2 SVGAGI. V shed 11 bases and J shed 4 bases, with 21 bases lying between them. The length of the CDR3 is 14 residues. The CDR3: CACTDGAVGYEQYF. CDR3 sequence (DNA): TGTGCCTGTACGGACGGGGCCGTCGGGTACGAGCAGTACTTC.

The V and J genes are TRBV6-2 or TRBV6-3 and TRBJ2-1, with 8 bases fitting TRBD2. J gave up 6 bases and V 7 bases, and 8 bases lay outside the gene matches. Germline V gene data show CDR1 as MNHEY and CDR2 as SVGEGT. The CDR3 has 14 amino acids. CDR3 residues: CASKLVAGPNEQFF. The CDR3, as DNA: TGTGCCAGCAAACTGGTAGCGGGACCCAATGAGCAGTTCTTC.

Remarks on this clonotype: The junction differs from germline at one of its ends, possibly a read error. The chain recombines TRBV3-1 with TRBJ1-5; TRBD1 agrees at 9 bases. This CDR3 contains 15 residues. Per germline, CDR1 LGHDT and CDR2 YNNKEL (reference sequence). CDR3 DNA sequence: TGTGCCGGCAGTCTCAACAGGGGGCTCAATCAGCCCCAGCATTTT. Translation: CAGSLNRGLNQPQHF.

This clonotype was recorded at least ten times. The chain uses TRBV20-1 and TRBJ2-1; TRBD1 might be the D (5 bases). V dropped 5 bases and J dropped 8 bases, with 16 bases sitting between them. The CDR3 totals 13 residues. CDR1 and CDR2 from the germline V gene are DFQATT and SNEGSKA (reference sequence). CDR3 DNA: TGCAGTGCTGCACCCCCGGTGGGGCATGAGCAGTTCTTC. Its protein is CSAAPPVGHEQFF.

The chain combines TRBV19 with TRBJ1-2, with D possibly matching TRBD1 (5 bases). This CDR3 is 15 amino acids long. CDR1 and CDR2 (germline): LNHDA, SQIVND (reference sequence). V was clipped by 7 bases and J by 7 bases, with 22 bases between them. CDR3 DNA: TGTGCCAGTAAGGGGCTAAACAGTGTGATGGGTGGCTACACCTTC. Protein product: CASKGLNSVMGGYTF.

In its sample, this clonotype was seen a few times. The gene calls are TRBV11-2 and TRBJ2-7, with 10 bases matching TRBD1. This CDR3 contains 14 residues. J gave up 6 bases and V 5 bases, and 7 bases lay outside the gene matches. Germline assignment: CDR1 SGHAT and CDR2 FQNNGV. The CDR3: CASSRRGTGVEQYF. The CDR3, as DNA: TGTGCCAGCAGCCGACGAGGGACAGGGGTCGAGCAGTACTTC.